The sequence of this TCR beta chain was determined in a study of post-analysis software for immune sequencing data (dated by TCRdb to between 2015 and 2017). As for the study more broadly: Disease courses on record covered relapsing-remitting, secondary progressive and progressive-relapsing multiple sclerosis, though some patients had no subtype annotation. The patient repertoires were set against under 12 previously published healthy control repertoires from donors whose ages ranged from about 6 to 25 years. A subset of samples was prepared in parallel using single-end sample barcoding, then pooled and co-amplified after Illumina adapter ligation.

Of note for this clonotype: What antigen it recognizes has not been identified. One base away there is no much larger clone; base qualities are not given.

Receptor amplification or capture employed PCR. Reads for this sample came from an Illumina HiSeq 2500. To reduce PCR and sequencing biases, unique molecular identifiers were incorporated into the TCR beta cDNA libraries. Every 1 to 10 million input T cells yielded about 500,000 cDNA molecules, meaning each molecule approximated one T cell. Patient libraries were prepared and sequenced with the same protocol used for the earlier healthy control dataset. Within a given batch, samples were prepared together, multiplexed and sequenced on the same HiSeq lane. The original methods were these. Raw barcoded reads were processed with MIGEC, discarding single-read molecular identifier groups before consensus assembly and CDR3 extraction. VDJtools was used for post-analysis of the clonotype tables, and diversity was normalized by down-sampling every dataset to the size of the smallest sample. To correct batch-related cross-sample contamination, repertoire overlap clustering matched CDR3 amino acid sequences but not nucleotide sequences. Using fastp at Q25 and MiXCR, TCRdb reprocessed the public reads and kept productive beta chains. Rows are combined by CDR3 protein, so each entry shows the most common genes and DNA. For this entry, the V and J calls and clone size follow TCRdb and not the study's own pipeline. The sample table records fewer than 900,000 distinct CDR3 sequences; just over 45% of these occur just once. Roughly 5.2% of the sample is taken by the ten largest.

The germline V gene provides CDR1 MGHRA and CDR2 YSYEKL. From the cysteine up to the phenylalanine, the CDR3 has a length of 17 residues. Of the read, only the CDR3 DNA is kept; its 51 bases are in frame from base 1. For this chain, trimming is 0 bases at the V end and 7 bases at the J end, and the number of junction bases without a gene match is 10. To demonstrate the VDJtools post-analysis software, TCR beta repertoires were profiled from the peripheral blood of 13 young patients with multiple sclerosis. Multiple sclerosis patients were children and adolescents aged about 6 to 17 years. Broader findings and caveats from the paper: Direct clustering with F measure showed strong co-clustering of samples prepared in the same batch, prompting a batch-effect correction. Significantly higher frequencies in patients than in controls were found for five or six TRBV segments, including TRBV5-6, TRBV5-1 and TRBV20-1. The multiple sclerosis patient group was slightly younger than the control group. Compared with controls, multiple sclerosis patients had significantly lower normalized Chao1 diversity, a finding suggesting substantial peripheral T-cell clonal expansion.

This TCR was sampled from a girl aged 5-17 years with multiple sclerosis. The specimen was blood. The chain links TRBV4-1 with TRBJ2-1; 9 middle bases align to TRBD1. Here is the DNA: TGCGCCAGCAGCCAAGATCGAGAGGACAGGGGCCGAAATGAGCAGTTCTTC. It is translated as CASSQDREDRGRNEQFF.